This TCR beta chain was captured in a study of beta chain features in type 1 diabetes. As for the study in general: Sorted cells, 90 million to 130 million in number, were examined across all samples. Overall study findings and caveats: Within the patient group, naive, central memory and Treg TCRB repertoires appeared more similar to each other than within healthy donors. A pattern of fewer insertions and more deletions at VDJ junctions was seen in type 1 diabetes patients. For Type 1 diabetes patients, all four CD4+ subsets carried TCRB CDR3s that were moderately but significantly shorter.

Expressed TCRB transcripts were sequenced because the entire RNA isolate underwent reverse transcription. TCRdb's copy holds only in-frame clones and misses some; the assay was immunoSEQ multiplex PCR. Here the sample spans some 640,000 clones, 11% to 15% being singletons. Populations isolated by sorting all had purity greater than 95%. Deletions cut 0 bases from V and 9 bases from J, with 6 bases between. Germline CDR1 and CDR2: ENHRY and SYGVKD. This CDR3 has 12 residues. Comments on this clone: What it recognizes is unknown.

The TCR originated in a man aged 18 to 29 with type 1 diabetes. The sample consisted of naive CD4+ T cells from blood. The rearrangement joins TRBV10-3 to TRBJ2-1; D not resolved. The CDR3 DNA sequence: TGTGCCATCAGTGAGTCAAACGGTGAGCAGTTCTTC. Translated: CAISESNGEQFF.